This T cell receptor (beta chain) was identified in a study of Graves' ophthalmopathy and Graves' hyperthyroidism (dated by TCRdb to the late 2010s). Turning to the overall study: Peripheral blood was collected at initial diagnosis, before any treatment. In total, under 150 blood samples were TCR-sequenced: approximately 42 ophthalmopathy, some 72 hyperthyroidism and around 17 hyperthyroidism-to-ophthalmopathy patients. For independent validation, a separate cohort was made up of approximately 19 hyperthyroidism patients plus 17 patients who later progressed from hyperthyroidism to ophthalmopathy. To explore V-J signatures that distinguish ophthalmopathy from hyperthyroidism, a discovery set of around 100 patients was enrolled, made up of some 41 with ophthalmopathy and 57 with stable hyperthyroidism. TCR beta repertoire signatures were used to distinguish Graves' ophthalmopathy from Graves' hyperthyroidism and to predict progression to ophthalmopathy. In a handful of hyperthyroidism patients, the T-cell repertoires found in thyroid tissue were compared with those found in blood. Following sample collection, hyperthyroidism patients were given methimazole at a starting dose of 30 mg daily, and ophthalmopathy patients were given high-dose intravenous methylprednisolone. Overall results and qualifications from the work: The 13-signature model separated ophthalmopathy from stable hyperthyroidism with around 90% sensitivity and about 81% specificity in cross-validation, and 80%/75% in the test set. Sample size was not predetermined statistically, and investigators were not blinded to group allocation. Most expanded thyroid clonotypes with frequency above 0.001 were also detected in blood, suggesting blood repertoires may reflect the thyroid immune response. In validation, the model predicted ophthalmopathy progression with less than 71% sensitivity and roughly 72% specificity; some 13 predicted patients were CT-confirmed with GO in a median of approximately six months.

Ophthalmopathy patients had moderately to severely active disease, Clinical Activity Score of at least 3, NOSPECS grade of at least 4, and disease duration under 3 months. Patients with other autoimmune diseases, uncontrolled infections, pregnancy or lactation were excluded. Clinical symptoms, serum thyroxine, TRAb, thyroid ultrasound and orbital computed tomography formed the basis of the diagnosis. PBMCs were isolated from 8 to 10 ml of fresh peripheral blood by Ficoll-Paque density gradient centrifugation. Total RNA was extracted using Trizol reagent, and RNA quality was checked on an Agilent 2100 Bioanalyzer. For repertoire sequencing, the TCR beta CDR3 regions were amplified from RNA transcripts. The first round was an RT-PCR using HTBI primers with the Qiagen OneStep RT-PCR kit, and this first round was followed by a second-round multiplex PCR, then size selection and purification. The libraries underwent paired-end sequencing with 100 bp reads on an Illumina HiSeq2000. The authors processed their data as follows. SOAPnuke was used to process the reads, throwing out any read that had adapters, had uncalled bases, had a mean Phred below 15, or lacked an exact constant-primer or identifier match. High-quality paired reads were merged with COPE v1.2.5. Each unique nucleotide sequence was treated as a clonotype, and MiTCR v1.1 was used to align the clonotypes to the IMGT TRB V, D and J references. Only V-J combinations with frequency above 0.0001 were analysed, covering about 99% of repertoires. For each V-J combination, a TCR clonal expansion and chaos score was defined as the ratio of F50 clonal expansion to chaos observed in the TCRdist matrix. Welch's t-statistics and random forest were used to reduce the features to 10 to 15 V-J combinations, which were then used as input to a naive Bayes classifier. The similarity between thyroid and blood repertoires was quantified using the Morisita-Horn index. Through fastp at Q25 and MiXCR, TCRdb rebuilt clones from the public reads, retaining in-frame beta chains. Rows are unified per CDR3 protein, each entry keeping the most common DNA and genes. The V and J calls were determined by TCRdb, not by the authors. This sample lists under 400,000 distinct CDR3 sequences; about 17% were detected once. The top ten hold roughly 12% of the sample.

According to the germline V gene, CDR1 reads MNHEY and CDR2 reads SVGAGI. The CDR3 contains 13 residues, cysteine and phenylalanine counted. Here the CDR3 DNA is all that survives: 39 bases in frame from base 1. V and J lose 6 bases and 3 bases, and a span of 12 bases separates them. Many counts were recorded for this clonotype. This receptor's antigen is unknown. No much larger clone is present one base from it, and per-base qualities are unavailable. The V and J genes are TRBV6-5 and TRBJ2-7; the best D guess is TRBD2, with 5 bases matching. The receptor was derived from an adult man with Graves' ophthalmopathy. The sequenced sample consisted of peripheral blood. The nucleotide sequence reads TGTGCCAGCAGCCCGACGGGAAACTACGAGCAGTACTTC. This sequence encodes CASSPTGNYEQYF.